One sample yielded the 10 T cell receptor beta chains listed below, sequenced in a study of tumor-infiltrating lymphocytes in primary liver carcinoma. The input was about 490 ng total RNA; TCR beta cDNA was made from it with a constant-region primer. Each TCR beta library was derived from three nested multiplex PCR rounds that employed slightly modified ARM-PCR. Investigators reported that the first two PCR rounds, at 10 cycles each, used TRBV1-TRBV30 forward primers with a C-beta reverse primer. TCRdb ran MiXCR on the multiplex PCR reads and lists one entry per CDR3 protein. The sample contains fewer than 90,000 distinct CDR3 sequences, around 70% of which appear only once. Co-extraction of both nucleic acids (RNA and DNA) used roughly 18-32 mg of unsorted bulk tissue. Sequencing input: liver tumor tissue from sampling region 1. The subset here: tumor region T1, superior pole. These TCRs come from a man aged 35 to 55 with primary liver carcinoma and hepatitis B virus infection.

This clonotype has a count of ten or more. This rearrangement joins TRBV5-1 to TRBJ2-5, with TRBD1 matching over 8 bases. The V gene end was trimmed by 5 bases and the J gene end by 5 bases; junction bases not matched to a gene: 11. Looked up from germline, CDR1 is SGHRS and CDR2 is YFSETQ. The CDR3 covers 15 residues. CDR3 loop: CASRSDRGSGETQYF. CDR3 DNA sequence: TGCGCCAGCAGGAGTGACAGGGGATCGGGGGAGACCCAGTACTTC.

By share, this clonotype counts as large (0.1 to 1%). The chain carries TRBV11-2 and TRBJ1-1; 10 nucleotides agree with TRBD1. This CDR3 has 17 amino acids. Per the germline V gene, CDR1 is SGHAT and CDR2 is FQNNGV. The trim removed 5 bases at V and 4 bases at J, leaving 13 bases unmatched. CDR3 DNA: TGTGCCAGCAGCCGAATGGGGGGACAGGGGTTCGGCACTGAAGCTTTCTTT. It specifies CASSRMGGQGFGTEAFF.

To note about this clonotype: Its ends do not fully match the called genes, so a read error is possible. The rearrangement uses TRBV29-1 and TRBJ1-1; a weak D match, TRBD1 (5 bases). The CDR3 extends over 13 amino acids. The germline V gene has CDR1 SQVTM and CDR2 ANQGSEA. CDR3 sequence reads: CSVAGGGPTESFF. In nucleotides, the CDR3 is TGCAGCGTCGCCGGGGGAGGGCCCACTGAATCTTTCTTT.

This clonotype was observed at least ten times. The chain carries TRBV5-1 and TRBJ2-7; 7 nucleotides agree with TRBD1. The CDR3 totals 13 residues. The trim removed 4 bases at V and 3 bases at J, leaving 4 bases unmatched. Germline CDR1 SGHRS, CDR2 YFSETQ. The CDR3 bases are TGCGCCAGCAGCCAGACAGGGATCTACGAGCAGTACTTC. Translating it yields CASSQTGIYEQYF. The variable domain in full, with the rest retrieved from reference TRBV5-1 and TRBJ2-7, is KAGVTQTPRYLIKTRGQQVTLSCSPISGHRSVSWYQQTPGQGLQFLFEYFSETQRNKGNFPGRFSGRQFSNSRSEMNVSTLELGDSALYLCASSQTGIYEQYFGPGTRLTVT.

This clonotype is judged medium-sized. The chain employs TRBV10-3 and TRBJ2-3, with 8 bases that match TRBD2. Per germline, CDR1 ENHRY and CDR2 SYGVKD. J lost 3 bases, V lost 2 bases, and 4 bases had no gene match. CDR3 length: 15 amino acids. This chain's CDR3 is CAISERAGATDTQYF. Here the CDR3 DNA reads TGTGCCATCAGTGAGAGAGCGGGAGCAACAGATACGCAGTATTTT.

For this clonotype: The DNA is left out, because the CDR3 cannot be placed on it with certainty; the CDR3 is given as TCRdb lists it. The V and J genes are TRBV4-1 and TRBJ1-1. Germline CDR1 and CDR2: MGHRA and YSYEKL. With termini counted, the CDR3 has 12 amino acids. The CDR3: CASSQVASGALF.

About this clonotype: A much larger clone differs from this one at a single base, so this may be a read error. V is TRBV2 and J is TRBJ2-1; tentatively, D is TRBD1 or TRBD2 (5 bases each). Germline loops: CDR1 SNHLY, CDR2 FYNNEI. The CDR3 covers 13 residues. As DNA, the CDR3 is TGTACCAGCAGTGAGGGGTGGGCGGATGAGCAGTTCTTC. As protein: CTSSEGWADEQFF. Filled out from reference TRBV2 and TRBJ2-1, the complete variable domain reads EPEVTQTPSHQVTQMGQEVILRCVPISNHLYFYWYRQILGQKVEFLVSFYNNEISEKSEIFDDQFSVERPDGSNFTLKIRSTKLEDSAMYFCTSSEGWADEQFFGPGTRLTVL.

Points on this clonotype: One end of the junction is discordant with germline, which a read error may explain. V is TRBV10-1 and J is TRBJ2-5, with 12 bases lining up with TRBD2. This CDR3 region has 15 residues. CDR1 and CDR2 (germline): WNHNN, SYGVQD (reference sequence). CDR3 sequence reads: CASSGGTSGQETRYF. The CDR3 bases are TGTGCCAGCAGTGGCGGGACTAGCGGGCAAGAGACCCGGTACTTC.

A word on this clonotype: Without the conserved terminal phenylalanine or tryptophan, this CDR3 likely stems from a read error. No DNA is shown, since the ends of the CDR3 on it are uncertain; the CDR3 is the one TCRdb lists. The chain combines TRBV5-5 with TRBJ1-1. The CDR3 is 14 amino acids long, termini counted. The germline V gene has CDR1 SGHKS and CDR2 YYEKEE (reference sequence). The CDR3 protein is CASSYRTLNTEASL.

This clonotype was observed a single time. A much larger clone differs from this one at a single base, so this may be a read error. The chain has TRBV20-1 and TRBJ2-1, with 9 bases aligning to TRBD1. The CDR3 is 14 amino acids. Trimming removed 7 bases from V and 4 bases from J; junction bases left unmatched: 8. Germline V lookup: CDR1 DFQATT, CDR2 SNEGSKA (reference sequence). The CDR3 spells CSVPTGTGYNEQFF. The CDR3 DNA reads as TGCAGTGTGCCGACCGGGACAGGGTACAATGAGCAGTTCTTC.